The present T cell receptor beta chain was sequenced within a study of shared clonotypes between healthy human individuals. About the study: There were three CD4 naive, three CD4 memory, two CD8 naive and one CD8 memory plates per donor.

The CDR3 totals 15 residues. V lost 5 bases to trimming and J lost 0 bases, with 8 bases between them. CDR1 is SGHTA and CDR2 is FQGNSA in the germline V gene. The table came from immunoSEQ multiplex PCR; TCRdb's copy has only in-frame clones and leaves some out. The table shows over a million clones, with around 75% occurring only once. The sequencing sample was made of memory CD4+ T cells sorted from blood. Specified subset: CD45RA-negative fraction. The rearrangement joins TRBV7-2 to TRBJ2-6; D ambiguous. This TCR came from a man between 18 and 29 years old in good health. In nucleotides, the CDR3 is TGTGCCAGCAGCCCGGGTGCCTCTGGGGCCAACGTCCTGACTTTC. Its protein is CASSPGASGANVLTF.